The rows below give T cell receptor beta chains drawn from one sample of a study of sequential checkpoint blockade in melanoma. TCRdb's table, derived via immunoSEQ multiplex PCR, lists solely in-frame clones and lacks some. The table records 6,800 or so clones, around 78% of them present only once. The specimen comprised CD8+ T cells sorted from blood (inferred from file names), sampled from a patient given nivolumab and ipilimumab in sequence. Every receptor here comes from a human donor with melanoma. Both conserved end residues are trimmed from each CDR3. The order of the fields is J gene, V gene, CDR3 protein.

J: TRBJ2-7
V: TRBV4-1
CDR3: ASSPRTGEYEQY

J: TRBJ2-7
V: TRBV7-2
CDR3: ASSWGDRDYEQY

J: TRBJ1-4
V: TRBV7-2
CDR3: ASSFRGFGEKLF

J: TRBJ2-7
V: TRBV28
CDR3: ASSLRDKTYEQY

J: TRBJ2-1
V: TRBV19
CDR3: ASTTSGRMYNEQF

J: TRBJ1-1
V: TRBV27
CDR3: ASSLTGQGREAF

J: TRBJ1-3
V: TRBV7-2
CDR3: ASSLVQGFLGNTIY

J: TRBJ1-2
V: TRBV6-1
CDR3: ASSEGTVGGYT

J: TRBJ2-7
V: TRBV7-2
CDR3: ASTETVKSYEQY

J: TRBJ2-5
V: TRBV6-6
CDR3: ASSYWDRGGQETQY

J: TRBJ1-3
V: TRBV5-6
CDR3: ASSSLQTGGHSGNTIY

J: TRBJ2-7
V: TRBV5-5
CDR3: ASSLPGQGLYEQY

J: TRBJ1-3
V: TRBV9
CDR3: ASSSGQGGPNTIY

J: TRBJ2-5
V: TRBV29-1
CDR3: SVEAGTREETQY

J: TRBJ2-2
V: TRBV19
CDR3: ASSIHPGRPNTGELF

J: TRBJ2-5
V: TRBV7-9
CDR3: ASSLGQDIQETQY

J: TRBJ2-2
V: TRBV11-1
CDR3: ASSDFGQGNGELF

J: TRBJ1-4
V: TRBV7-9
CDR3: ASRGQGAGEKLF

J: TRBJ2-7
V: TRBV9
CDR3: ASSATSSYEQY

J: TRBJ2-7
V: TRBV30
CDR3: AWSSNRGQGLMEQY

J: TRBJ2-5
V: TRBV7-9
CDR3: ASSPPGTQQETQY

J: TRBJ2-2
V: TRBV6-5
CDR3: ASRFSGRGTGELF

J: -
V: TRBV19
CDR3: ASSASLAGEIHEQY

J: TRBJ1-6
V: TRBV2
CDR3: ASSGYEGLSSPLH

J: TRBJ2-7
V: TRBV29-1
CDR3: SVRQGFEQY